This TCR beta chain was captured in a study of cytomegalovirus exposure and HLA in healthy donors. This clone has a single count. Antigen: not known. Assay used: immunoSEQ multiplex PCR; TCRdb lists only in-frame clones, some missing. The sample consists of approximately 270,000 clones, around 90% of them appearing once. General observations from the study: Diagnosis of cytomegalovirus status made by the classifier reportedly showed high specificity and sensitivity. In vitro assays verified that three CMV-associated chains recognized CMV antigens specifically.

Deletions cut 0 bases from V and 2 bases from J, with 17 bases between. CDR1 is SGHRS, CDR2 YFSETQ, per germline. This CDR3 region has 18 residues. The TCR originated in a woman between 18 and 30 years old in good health and CMV-seronegative. The chain has TRBV5-1 and TRBJ1-4, with a tentative D call TRBD1 (6 bases). The specimen sequenced was PBMCs. CDR3 sequence (DNA): TGCGCCAGCAGCTTGGAACGCTCCAGGGGTGTGACTAATGAAAAACTGTTTTTT. As protein: CASSLERSRGVTNEKLFF.